This TCR beta chain was sequenced for a study of cytomegalovirus exposure and HLA in healthy donors. PCR used 60 Vbeta primers and 13 Jbeta primers. The assay was immunoSEQ multiplex PCR, and TCRdb's table has in-frame clones only and misses some. The profile shows just over 95,000 clones, more than 65% of them singletons. V gave up 5 bases and J gave up 4 bases, with 9 bases separating them. CDR3 length: 12 amino acids. Looked up from germline, CDR1 is SEHNR and CDR2 is FQNEAQ (reference sequence). The V and J genes are TRBV7-9 and TRBJ2-7; D is perhaps TRBD1 (5 bases). This sequence originates from a human donor in good health. The sample taken for sequencing was PBMCs. The CDR3: CASSTTAYEQYF. DNA of the CDR3: TGTGCCAGCAGCACGACAGCTTACGAGCAGTACTTC.